This TCR beta chain derives from a study of T cells in Graves' hyperthyroidism and ophthalmopathy (dated by TCRdb to the late 2010s). Regarding the research as a whole: TCR V-J signatures able to tell the groups apart were searched for in a discovery cohort of 100 patients, of whom under 45 had Graves' ophthalmopathy and roughly 59 had stable Graves' hyperthyroidism. Prospective prediction of ophthalmopathy was tested in an independent validation cohort consisting of some 18 hyperthyroidism patients and about 17 patients who later progressed to ophthalmopathy. The roughly 100 discovery patients were randomly divided into training and test sets at a 7:3 ratio. Thyroid tissue and blood T-cell repertoires from six Graves' hyperthyroidism patients were also compared in the study. After sampling, hyperthyroidism patients received methimazole starting at 30 mg daily, and ophthalmopathy patients received high-dose intravenous methylprednisolone. TCR Vbeta CDR3 sequencing of 120 to 150 peripheral blood samples (approximately 44 ophthalmopathy, 75 to 80 hyperthyroidism and approximately 17 progressor patients) is reported in the paper. The paper's findings and limits, for the study overall: In validation, the model predicted progression to ophthalmopathy with approximately 71% sensitivity and less than 75% specificity, a median of around six months before onset. A 13 V-J signature model separated ophthalmopathy from stable hyperthyroidism, with about 90% sensitivity and around 84% specificity in cross-validation and 80%/75% in testing. Most expanded thyroid clonotypes (frequency above 0.001) were also detected in blood, a finding suggesting that blood repertoires may reflect thyroid immune responses. No statistical method was used to fix the sample size in advance, and group allocation was not hidden from the investigators.

Via the germline V gene, CDR1 is ENHRY and CDR2 SYGVKD. The CDR3 starts with the cysteine, ends with the phenylalanine, and has 16 residues. The retained sequence is limited to the CDR3, 48 bases, with the frame set at the first base. After removal of 7 bases from V and 4 bases from J, the junction retains 14 bases not matched to a gene. About this clonotype: Its target antigen remains unknown. The input lacks base qualities; no much larger clone sits a single base away.

Stable Graves' hyperthyroidism was defined as no progression to ophthalmopathy during 18 months of follow-up. Hyperthyroidism patients were newly diagnosed, with disease duration under 2 months, and aged 18 to 65 years. Any patient with an uncontrolled infection, another autoimmune disease, pregnancy or lactation was excluded. Diagnoses were established on the basis of clinical symptoms, serum thyroxine and TRAb, thyroid ultrasound, and orbital computed tomography. Trizol reagent was used to extract total RNA, and RNA quality was then checked on an Agilent 2100 Bioanalyzer. TCR beta CDR3 regions were amplified from RNA transcripts. The TCR CDR3 was subjected to a first round of RT-PCR using the HTBI primer set and the Qiagen OneStep RT-PCR kit. The libraries were constructed in a second round of multiplex PCR and then size-selected and purified. Sequencing of the libraries was done on an Illumina HiSeq2000 using paired-end 100 bp reads. As for the original processing: SOAPnuke was used to process the raw data, with reads discarded if the reads contained adapters or uncalled bases, had a mean Phred below 15, or lacked an exact constant-primer or identifier match. High-quality paired reads were merged using COPE v1.2.5, and each unique nucleotide sequence was defined as a clonotype. Clonotypes were aligned to IMGT TRBV, TRBD and TRBJ reference segments using MiTCR v1.1. Analysis was restricted to V-J combinations with a frequency above 0.0001, which covered roughly 99% of repertoires. The TCS score was defined as the ratio of F50 (clonal expansion) to E x V (chaos), calculated using BLOSUM62-based TCRdist between CDR3 peptides within each V-J. Welch's t-statistics and random forest reduced roughly 530 V-J features to roughly 13, which were used in a naive Bayes classifier (R e1071). The Morisita-Horn index was used to measure how similar the thyroid and blood repertoires were. TCRdb redid the processing of the public reads, applying fastp at Q25 and MiXCR, and retained in-frame beta chains. Under each unique CDR3 protein, matching rows form one entry showing the most common genes and DNA. TCRdb, rather than the study authors, made the V and J calls. The sample contains about 98,000 distinct CDR3 sequences, approximately 40% of them found a single time. The ten largest account for roughly a tenth of the sample.

The source of this sequence is a woman between 25 and 40 years old with Graves' hyperthyroidism. The chain is made from TRBV10-3 and TRBJ2-5, with TRBD1 matching 8 junction bases. Sequencing was performed on peripheral blood or thyroid tissue (not recorded which). The DNA sequence is given as TGTGCCATCACCGAGCGGACAGGGTGGGGGAGAGAGACCCAGTACTTC. Translation gives CAITERTGWGRETQYF.